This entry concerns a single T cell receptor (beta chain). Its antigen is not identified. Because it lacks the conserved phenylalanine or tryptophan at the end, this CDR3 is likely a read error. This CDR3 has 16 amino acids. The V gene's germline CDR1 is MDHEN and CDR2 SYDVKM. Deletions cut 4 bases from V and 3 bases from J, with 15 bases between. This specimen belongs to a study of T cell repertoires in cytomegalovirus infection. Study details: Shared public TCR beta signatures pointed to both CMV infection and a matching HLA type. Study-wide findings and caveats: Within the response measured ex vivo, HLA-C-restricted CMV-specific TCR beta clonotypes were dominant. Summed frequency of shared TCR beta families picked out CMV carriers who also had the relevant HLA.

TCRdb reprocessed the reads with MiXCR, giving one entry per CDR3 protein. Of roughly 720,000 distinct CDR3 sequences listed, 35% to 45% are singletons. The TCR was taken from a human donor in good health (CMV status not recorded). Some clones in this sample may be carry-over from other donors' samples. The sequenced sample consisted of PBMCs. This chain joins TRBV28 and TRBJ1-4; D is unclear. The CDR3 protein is CASSSSDLRANEKLFL. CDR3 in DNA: TGTGCCAGCAGTTCATCCGACCTGCGTGCTAATGAAAAACTGTTTTTG.